The 11 T cell receptor beta chains below were found in one sample sequenced in a study of blood T cell repertoires in COVID-19. Assay used: immunoSEQ multiplex PCR; TCRdb lists only in-frame clones, some missing. The sample carries more than 95,000 clones, about 93% recorded once. Specimen: peripheral blood. These receptor sequences come from a man in his fifties or sixties with COVID-19, enrolled during active disease.

The chain is built from TRBV28 and TRBJ1-1, with D hard to call. V gave up 6 bases and J gave up 10 bases, with 12 bases separating them. This CDR3 comprises 11 residues. Looked up from germline, CDR1 is MDHEN and CDR2 is SYDVKM. For the CDR3, the DNA is TGTGCCAGCAGGATTCAGGATTCAGCTTTCTTT. Amino acid sequence: CASRIQDSAFF.

The V call is TRBV28, the J call TRBJ2-1; 8 bases match TRBD1. This CDR3 has 16 amino acids. In germline, CDR1 is MDHEN, CDR2 SYDVKM. The V gene end was trimmed by 6 bases and the J gene end by 9 bases; junction bases not matched to a gene: 16. Here the CDR3 reads CASSLGGTGRWGEQFF. The CDR3 DNA is TGTGCCAGCAGCCTAGGGGGGACAGGAAGGTGGGGTGAGCAGTTCTTC. The full variable domain, with the rest looked up from reference TRBV28 and TRBJ2-1, is DVKVTQSSRYLVKRTGEKVFLECVQDMDHENMFWYRQDPGLGLRLIYFSYDVKMKEKGDIPEGYSVSREKKERFSLILESASTNQTSMYLCASSLGGTGRWGEQFFGPGTRLTVL.

The DNA for the CDR3 is TGTGCCTCCGGGAGGCCGCAGTATTTT. This gives the protein CASGRPQYF. The chain couples TRBV30 to TRBJ2-3, with 7 bases identical to TRBD2. V gave up 7 bases and J gave up 10 bases; unmatched junction bases: 2. The CDR3 extends over 9 amino acids. CDR1 and CDR2 from the germline V gene are GTSNPN and SVGIG (reference sequence).

This chain connects TRBV29-1 to TRBJ1-5; D may be TRBD1 (5 bases). Trimming shortened V by 7 bases and J by 6 bases, and 22 bases separated the two germline ends. The CDR3 is 15 amino acids. The germline CDR1 and CDR2 sequences are SQVTM and ANQGSEA. CDR3 bases: TGCAGCGCTATCGACTTACAGGCGCCGGGTCAGCCCCAGCATTTT. As protein: CSAIDLQAPGQPQHF. Based on the CDR3 plus reference TRBV29-1 and TRBJ1-5, the full variable domain is SAVISQKPSRDICQRGTSLTIQCQVDSQVTMMFWYRQQPGQSLTLIATANQGSEATYESGFVIDKFPISRPNLTFSTLTVSNMSPEDSSIYLCSAIDLQAPGQPQHFGDGTRLSIL.

V and J are TRBV4-2 and TRBJ2-5, with TRBD2 identical over 14 bases. With V trimmed by 1 base and J by 2 bases, 0 bases remained unmatched. The germline gives CDR1 LGHNA, CDR2 YNFKEQ. The CDR3 contains 16 residues. The chain's CDR3 is CASSQGTSGRQETQYF. In DNA, the CDR3 is TGTGCCAGCAGCCAAGGGACTAGCGGGAGGCAAGAGACCCAGTACTTC.

In this sample, this clone turned up once. The chain has TRBV7-9 and TRBJ1-1; D gene ambiguous. Germline V gene lookup returns CDR1 SEHNR and CDR2 FQNEAQ (reference sequence). This CDR3 is built from 14 residues. The germline V and J ends were trimmed by 0 bases and 1 base, with 6 bases remaining between them. The CDR3 spells CASSLAIPNTEAFF. The DNA for the CDR3 is TGTGCCAGCAGCTTAGCCATTCCGAACACTGAAGCTTTCTTT.

The V call is TRBV7-9, the J call TRBJ2-3, with D uncertain. The CDR3 length is 17 residues. The V gene's germline CDR1 is SEHNR and CDR2 FQNEAQ (reference sequence). The V end was cut by 1 base, the J end by 0 bases, with 14 bases between. The CDR3 protein is CASSLGRTMTSTDTQYF. CDR3 nucleotide sequence: TGTGCCAGCAGCTTAGGACGTACAATGACTAGCACAGATACGCAGTATTTT.

The J gene is TRBJ1-2, the V gene TRBV9; D ambiguous. Germline lookup yields CDR1 SGDLS and CDR2 YYNGEE. The length of the CDR3 is 14 residues. Trimming left V 3 bases short and J 2 bases short, with 11 bases between. The CDR3 nucleotides read TGTGCCAGCAGCGGTCTGGAGGGAAACTATGGCTACACCTTC. Residues: CASSGLEGNYGYTF. The full variable domain, with the rest looked up from reference TRBV9 and TRBJ1-2, is DSGVTQTPKHLITATGQRVTLRCSPRSGDLSVYWYQQSLDQGLQFLIQYYNGEERAKGNILERFSAQQFPDLHSELNLSSLELGDSALYFCASSGLEGNYGYTFGSGTRLTVV.

The V gene is TRBV11-2, the J gene TRBJ2-7, with D tentatively TRBD2 (6 bases). Trimming removed 5 bases from V and 2 bases from J, with 19 bases in between. The CDR3 has 16 residues. Germline V lookup: CDR1 SGHAT, CDR2 FQNNGV. DNA of the CDR3: TGTGCCAGCAGCCCAAGGCGGGACCAAACAACCTACGAGCAGTACTTC. This encodes CASSPRRDQTTYEQYF.

The chain employs TRBV18 and TRBJ2-7; 10 nucleotides align to TRBD2. This CDR3 has 16 residues. Germline assignment: CDR1 KGHSH and CDR2 LQKENI. With 0 bases clipped from V and 4 bases from J, the junction kept 6 bases outside the gene matches. The CDR3 sequence: CASSPPGVAGGYEQYF. The CDR3 region has the DNA TGTGCCAGCTCACCACCGGGGGTAGCGGGAGGATACGAGCAGTACTTC.

This rearrangement joins TRBV27 to TRBJ1-2; TRBD1 aligns across 8 bases. V was clipped by 10 bases and J by 8 bases; unmatched bases: 12. Germline V gives CDR1 MNHEY, CDR2 SMNVEV (reference sequence). The CDR3 runs 13 residues. CDR3 loop: CATGRQGSKGYTF. The CDR3 DNA reads TGTGCCACAGGGAGACAGGGGAGTAAAGGCTACACCTTC.